The source of this TCR beta chain is a study of T-cell reconstitution after alpha-beta-depleted transplantation in children. General study findings and limits: It was reported that alpha-beta T cells came from several hundred expanded graft clones (about two months after transplant). T cells produced anew were the main source of T-cell counts and diversity one year after transplant. For some patients, TCRbeta diversity was high at day 60 because of recipient T cells and thymic progenitors that survived.

Preparation of the TCRbeta library was carried out with unique molecular identifiers. TCRdb fed the PCR reads into MiXCR, producing one record per CDR3 protein. The sample holds roughly 200,000 distinct CDR3 sequences, roughly 11% seen once. This clonotype was seen ten or more times. Its antigen is unidentified. Trimming shortened V by 0 bases and J by 2 bases, and 4 bases separated the two germline ends. This CDR3 comprises 14 residues. CDR1 and CDR2 from the germline V gene are MNHNS and SASEGT. The J gene is TRBJ2-2, the V gene TRBV6-1; no clear D. The TCR was taken from a child less than two years old with acute myeloid leukemia, due to receive a stem cell transplant. The source material was PBMCs, sampled before TCRalphabeta/CD19-depleted stem cell transplant. Here the CDR3 DNA reads TGTGCCAGCAGTGAAGCAGCAAACACCGGGGAGCTGTTTTTT. Encoded protein: CASSEAANTGELFF.